The 30 T cell receptor beta chains listed next were all sequenced from one sample in a study of cytomegalovirus exposure and HLA in healthy donors. The primer mix had 60 Vbeta and 13 Jbeta primers. This table comes from immunoSEQ multiplex PCR, and its TCRdb copy is limited to in-frame clones, with some not included. This repertoire shows about 99,000 clones, around 10% found once; its top ten account for 5.5% to 7.5%. The sequenced sample consisted of PBMCs. These receptors came from a middle-aged man in good health and CMV-seropositive.

Only a few counts were recorded for this clone. V gene TRBV5-1 combines with J gene TRBJ1-1; 8 bases agree with TRBD1. This CDR3 has 15 amino acids. Trimming removed 0 bases from V and 4 bases from J; junction bases left unmatched: 5. Germline CDR1 and CDR2: SGHRS and YFSETQ. The DNA of the CDR3 is TGCGCCAGCAGCTTGGCGACAGGGGTAGTCACTGAAGCTTTCTTT. Amino acids: CASSLATGVVTEAFF.

V usage is TRBV10-3 and J usage is TRBJ1-1; 7 bases are shared with TRBD1. V was pared by 1 base and J by 1 base, with 6 bases of the junction left unmatched. This CDR3 has 16 residues. Per germline, CDR1 ENHRY and CDR2 SYGVKD. The CDR3 loop reads CAISEFLDRRNTEAFF. CDR3 sequence (DNA): TGTGCCATCAGTGAGTTTCTGGACAGGAGGAACACTGAAGCTTTCTTT.

This clone was detected only a few times. The chain joins TRBV5-6 to TRBJ1-4, with 7 bases lining up with TRBD1. In germline, CDR1 is SGHDT, CDR2 YYEEEE. This CDR3 has 14 residues. Trimming at V came to 1 base and at J to 8 bases, leaving 5 bases not matched to a gene. The CDR3 DNA follows: TGTGCCAGCAGCTTGAACAGGGGTCGCGAAAAACTGTTTTTT. Residues: CASSLNRGREKLFF. The whole variable domain, filled in from reference TRBV5-6 and TRBJ1-4, reads DAGVTQSPTHLIKTRGQQVTLRCSPKSGHDTVSWYQQALGQGPQFIFQYYEEEERQRGNFPDRFSGHQFPNYSSELNVNALLLGDSALYLCASSLNRGREKLFFGSGTQLSVL.

This clone has just a few counts. This chain joins TRBV27 and TRBJ1-1; D not certain. Germline loops: CDR1 MNHEY, CDR2 SMNVEV (reference sequence). V lost 6 bases and J lost 1, with 15 bases in between. The CDR3 has 15 amino acids. As DNA, the CDR3 is TGTGCCAGCAGGGAGGGCCTGGCAGAGAACACTGAAGCTTTCTTT. This encodes CASREGLAENTEAFF.

The chain combines TRBV27 with TRBJ2-3, with D possibly being TRBD2 (5 bases). CDR1 and CDR2 from the germline V gene are MNHEY and SMNVEV (reference sequence). The CDR3 has 14 residues. V lost 3 bases to trimming and J lost 5 bases, with 12 bases between them. This CDR3 reads CASSLVGVGDTQYF. CDR3 sequence (DNA): TGTGCCAGCAGTTTGGTGGGAGTTGGAGATACGCAGTATTTT.

A few counts support this clone. The genes are TRBV10-1 and TRBJ2-3; the D gene is possibly TRBD2 (6 bases). V lost 3 bases and J 0 bases, leaving 10 bases between the germline ends. CDR1 is WNHNN, CDR2 SYGVQD, per germline (reference sequence). The CDR3 runs 15 residues. In nucleotides, the CDR3 is TGCGCCAGCAGTGATCTTCGGGAGAGCACAGATACGCAGTATTTT. This gives the protein CASSDLRESTDTQYF.

This clone was observed a handful of times. The rearrangement uses TRBV28 and TRBJ1-5; 8 nucleotides align to TRBD1. This CDR3 contains 15 residues. The junction had 3 bases not matched to a gene; V was cut back by 0 bases and J by 5 bases. Germline values: CDR1 MDHEN, CDR2 SYDVKM. DNA for the CDR3: TGTGCCAGCAGTTTATGGGACAGGGCCTATCAGCCCCAGCATTTT. Its protein product is CASSLWDRAYQPQHF.

The chain links TRBV4-2 to TRBJ2-3; 8 bases align to TRBD2. J lost 1 base, V lost 1 base, and 10 bases had no gene match. The CDR3 has 18 amino acids. Germline V lookup: CDR1 LGHNA, CDR2 YNFKEQ. The DNA for the CDR3 is TGTGCCAGCAGCCAAGTAGTATTGGAAGCGGGGGGCACAGATACGCAGTATTTT. Amino acids: CASSQVVLEAGGTDTQYF.

This clone was recorded a few times. V is TRBV6-1 and J is TRBJ2-1, with D perhaps TRBD2 (5 bases). Trimming left V 1 base short and J 9 bases short, with 10 bases between. Germline V lookup: CDR1 MNHNS, CDR2 SASEGT. The CDR3 runs to 13 residues. The CDR3 loop is CASSEVSGGEQFF. The CDR3, as DNA: TGTGCCAGCAGTGAAGTAAGCGGAGGTGAGCAGTTCTTC.

The J gene is TRBJ2-1, the V gene TRBV7-3, with 9 bases identical to TRBD1. Germline V gene lookup returns CDR1 SGHTA and CDR2 FQGTGA. The length of the CDR3 is 14 residues. V was pared by 4 bases and J by 3 bases, with 1 base of the junction left unmatched. The CDR3 DNA is TGTGCCAGCAGCTGGACAGGGGACTACAATGAGCAGTTCTTC. Protein: CASSWTGDYNEQFF. Based on the CDR3 plus reference TRBV7-3 and TRBJ2-1, the full variable domain is GAGVSQTPSNKVTEKGKYVELRCDPISGHTALYWYRQSLGQGPEFLIYFQGTGAADDSGLPNDRFFAVRPEGSVSTLKIQRTERGDSAVYLCASSWTGDYNEQFFGPGTRLTVL.

The genes are TRBV2 and TRBJ2-1; the D gene is possibly TRBD1 (5 bases). V was pared by 7 bases and J by 1 base, with 23 bases between. The CDR3 sequence is 18 residues long. The germline V gene encodes CDR1 SNHLY and CDR2 FYNNEI. Here the CDR3 DNA reads TGTGCCAGCAATCAACACGATAAAGGGCAGGGATCCTACAATGAGCAGTTCTTC. Residues: CASNQHDKGQGSYNEQFF.

About this clone itself: Other DNA variants within this sample encode the same CDR3. The V call is TRBV19, the J call TRBJ2-7; 11 bases agree with TRBD1. The CDR3 sequence is 14 residues long. Germline CDR1 reads LNHDA; CDR2 reads SQIVND (reference sequence). V shed 3 bases, J shed 2 bases, and the junction held 0 bases outside the gene matches. CDR3 residues: CASSMGQGAYEQYF. In DNA form, the CDR3 reads TGTGCCAGTAGTATGGGACAGGGGGCCTACGAGCAGTACTTC.

In this sample, this clone turned up a few times. The chain combines TRBV5-1 with TRBJ2-3; the match to TRBD2 covers 16 bases. Per germline, CDR1 SGHRS and CDR2 YFSETQ. The CDR3 has 18 amino acids. V lost 4 bases to trimming and J lost 6 bases; unmatched junction nucleotides: 11. The CDR3 nucleotides are TGCGCCAGCAGCCCCGTCCGGGGACTAGCGGGAGGGGGGGATACGCAGTATTTT. Amino acids: CASSPVRGLAGGGDTQYF.

This chain joins TRBV6-1 and TRBJ1-3, with 7 bases aligning to TRBD1. V gave up 2 bases and J gave up 2 bases; unmatched junction bases: 3. The CDR3 has 15 residues. Germline V gene sequence: CDR1 MNHNS, CDR2 SASEGT. This CDR3 reads CASSETTGAGNTIYF. CDR3 in DNA: TGTGCCAGCAGTGAAACTACAGGGGCTGGAAACACCATATATTTT.

This chain joins TRBV27 and TRBJ1-3; TRBD1 agrees at 8 bases. The V gene end was trimmed by 6 bases and the J gene end by 0 bases; junction bases not matched to a gene: 1. CDR1 MNHEY and CDR2 SMNVEV come from the germline V gene (reference sequence). The CDR3 is 14 amino acids. Written as DNA, the CDR3 is TGTGCCAGCAGCACAGGGGGCTCTGGAAACACCATATATTTT. The encoded protein is CASSTGGSGNTIYF.

This clone has more than one count but fewer than ten. The V call is TRBV11-3, the J call TRBJ1-3; D may be TRBD1 (6 bases). V gave up 2 bases and J gave up 1 base, with 9 bases separating them. The CDR3 is made up of 15 amino acids. The germline CDR1 and CDR2 sequences are SGHNT and YENEEA. DNA of the CDR3: TGTGCCAGCAGCTTACGTGGGACATCTGGAAACACCATATATTTT. Protein product: CASSLRGTSGNTIYF.

This chain joins TRBV27 and TRBJ1-2; D possibly corresponds to TRBD1 (5 bases). The ends were cut back, 4 bases at V and 6 bases at J, with 15 bases in the middle. The germline gives CDR1 MNHEY, CDR2 SMNVEV (reference sequence). This CDR3 contains 14 residues. DNA for the CDR3: TGTGCCAGCAGTTCCGTGGGGGGTGGGGATGGCTACACCTTC. As protein: CASSSVGGGDGYTF.

This clone was found once. The V and J genes are TRBV27 and TRBJ2-1; a possible D gene is TRBD2 (6 bases). CDR3 size: 16 residues. The germline V gene has CDR1 MNHEY and CDR2 SMNVEV (reference sequence). V lost 0 bases and J lost 6, with 15 bases in between. CDR3 in DNA: TGTGCCAGCAGTTTATCGTGGGGGGAGCATCCCAATGAGCAGTTCTTC. Translation gives CASSLSWGEHPNEQFF.

This clone was detected a few times. The J gene is TRBJ2-7, the V gene TRBV10-3; 10 positions agree with TRBD1. V shed 6 bases, J shed 4 bases, and the junction held 6 bases outside the gene matches. Germline V gives CDR1 ENHRY, CDR2 SYGVKD. This CDR3 is 14 amino acids long. In DNA form, the CDR3 reads TGTGCCATCAGCCTGACAGGGGGCAGTTACGAGCAGTACTTC. It is translated as CAISLTGGSYEQYF.

This clone was seen a few times. V gene TRBV5-1 combines with J gene TRBJ1-5; 7 bases map to TRBD1. The CDR3 is 15 amino acids. Germline loops: CDR1 SGHRS, CDR2 YFSETQ. Trimming removed 0 bases from V and 5 bases from J; junction bases left unmatched: 5. The CDR3 region is CASSLAGQIYQPQHF. The CDR3 DNA reads as TGCGCCAGCAGCTTGGCGGGACAGATTTATCAGCCCCAGCATTTT.

The chain carries TRBV6-5 and TRBJ2-7; tentatively, D is TRBD1 (5 bases). The CDR3 has 14 amino acids. The ends were cut back, 1 base at V and 2 bases at J, with 9 bases in the middle. Germline CDR1 MNHEY, CDR2 SVGAGI. This CDR3 reads CASSYWGPTYEQYF. As DNA, the CDR3 is TGTGCCAGCAGTTACTGGGGCCCTACCTACGAGCAGTACTTC.

J is TRBJ1-2 and V is TRBV18, with TRBD1 matching 7 bases. The V gene end was trimmed by 5 bases and the J gene end by 6 bases; junction bases not matched to a gene: 6. CDR1 KGHSH and CDR2 LQKENI come from the germline V gene. The CDR3 is made up of 13 amino acids. This chain's CDR3 is CASSTDRRHGYTF. The DNA of the CDR3 is TGTGCCAGCTCAACGGACAGGCGCCATGGCTACACCTTC.

Concerning this clone itself: The junction differs from germline at one of its ends, possibly a read error. This rearrangement joins TRBV7-7 to TRBJ2-1; TRBD2 aligns across 15 bases. The CDR3 runs 15 residues. CDR1 is SSHAT, CDR2 FNYEAQ, per germline (reference sequence). CDR3 sequence: CASSPGLAGGNEQFF. In DNA form, the CDR3 reads TGTGCTAGCAGCCCGGGACTAGCGGGAGGAAATGAGCAGTTCTTC.

The table lists this clone with a few counts. The chain links TRBV14 to TRBJ1-1; 7 positions agree with TRBD1. This CDR3 has 19 amino acids. Per germline, CDR1 SGHDN and CDR2 FVKESK. V dropped 1 base and J dropped 0; count of bases not matched to a gene: 14. CDR3 loop: CASSQVGAGGNFMNTEAFF. The CDR3 bases are TGTGCCAGCAGCCAAGTAGGGGCAGGGGGAAACTTTATGAACACTGAAGCTTTCTTT. The entire variable domain, with the rest obtained from reference TRBV14 and TRBJ1-1, is as follows: EAGVTQFPSHSVIEKGQTVTLRCDPISGHDNLYWYRRVMGKEIKFLLHFVKESKQDESGMPNNRFLAERTGGTYSTLKVQPAELEDSGVYFCASSQVGAGGNFMNTEAFFGQGTRLTVV.

The chain employs TRBV7-9 and TRBJ2-1, with D possibly being TRBD2 (6 bases). CDR1 and CDR2 (germline): SEHNR, FQNEAQ (reference sequence). This CDR3 has 13 amino acids. With 7 bases removed from V and 8 bases from J, the gap between germline ends came to 15 bases. CDR3 DNA: TGTGCCAGCATCCACGGAGGGTTGCATGAGCAGTTCTTC. The encoded protein is CASIHGGLHEQFF.

The chain employs TRBV5-6 and TRBJ1-1; 7 bases fit TRBD1. The CDR3 totals 11 residues. Germline CDR1 and CDR2: SGHDT and YYEEEE. V shed 4 bases and J 8 bases; nucleotides not matched to a gene: 2. DNA of the CDR3: TGTGCCAGCAGCGCGGACAGGGAAGCTTTCTTT. The encoded protein is CASSADREAFF.

In this sample, this clone turned up a few times. V is TRBV7-2 and J is TRBJ2-7, with D possibly matching TRBD2 (5 bases). The CDR3 is 12 amino acids. The germline V and J ends were trimmed by 3 bases and 7 bases, with 10 bases remaining between them. Germline assignment: CDR1 SGHTA and CDR2 FQGNSA. Written as DNA, the CDR3 is TGTGCCAGCAGCTTCACGTCGGGGGAGCAGTACTTC. Translated: CASSFTSGEQYF.

The genes are TRBV4-3 and TRBJ2-1; TRBD2 agrees at 7 bases. The CDR3 is 16 residues long. V was pared by 4 bases and J by 6 bases, with 12 bases of the junction left unmatched. Germline-derived CDR1 and CDR2 are LGHNA and YSLEER. For the CDR3, the DNA is TGCGCCAGCAGCCCACTAGCGTTTGGAAAGTCCAATGAGCAGTTCTTC. Translated: CASSPLAFGKSNEQFF.

The chain has TRBV27 and TRBJ1-1, with D perhaps matching TRBD1 (5 bases). This CDR3 has 13 residues. Germline V gene sequence: CDR1 MNHEY, CDR2 SMNVEV (reference sequence). Trimming cost V 6 bases and J 1 base, with 9 bases left between them. The CDR3 sequence: CASRRGANTEAFF. The CDR3 DNA sequence: TGTGCCAGCAGGCGCGGGGCGAACACTGAAGCTTTCTTT.

This rearrangement joins TRBV6-6 to TRBJ2-1; no definite D call. The germline CDR1 and CDR2 sequences are MNHNY and SVGAGI (reference sequence). CDR3 length equals 16 residues. V shed 2 bases and J shed 1 base, with 12 bases lying between them. Here the CDR3 reads CASSYHGFDSYNEQFF. CDR3 DNA sequence: TGTGCCAGCAGTTACCACGGGTTTGATTCCTACAATGAGCAGTTCTTC.